This record looks at one TCR beta chain sequence and its context. Its antigen is not identified. This sample is drawn from a study of OX40 agonist ivuxolimab in advanced cancers. Study summary: Ivuxolimab, an agonist antibody against OX40 (CD134), was given to patients. Administration of intravenous ivuxolimab to patients occurred every 2 weeks at 0.01 to 10 mg/kg. Study observations and caveats: Expansion of clones was among the lowest in partial responders at 0.1-3.0 mg/kg. At doses 0.1 to 3.0 mg/kg, CD4+ and CD8+ clones expanded.

Clones were read by immunoSEQ multiplex PCR, and TCRdb kept only the in-frame ones, dropping some. The sample yields tens of thousands of clones, about 80% seen once. The CDR3 sequence is 15 residues long. V shed 4 bases and J shed 2 bases, with 12 bases lying between them. Germline CDR1 is SGHTA and CDR2 is FQGTGA. The TCR originated in an adult with an advanced solid tumor such as melanoma, head and neck, liver or kidney cancer. The sequencing here drew on CD4+ or CD8+ T cells sorted from blood, taken in a trial of the OX40 agonist ivuxolimab. The V and J genes are TRBV7-3 and TRBJ2-1, with D unresolved. In DNA, the CDR3 is TGTGCCAGCAGCTCTCTCGTATCTACCTACAATGAGCAGTTCTTC. Residues: CASSSLVSTYNEQFF. The full variable domain, with the rest looked up from reference TRBV7-3 and TRBJ2-1, is GAGVSQTPSNKVTEKGKYVELRCDPISGHTALYWYRQSLGQGPEFLIYFQGTGAADDSGLPNDRFFAVRPEGSVSTLKIQRTERGDSAVYLCASSSLVSTYNEQFFGPGTRLTVL.